This T cell receptor (beta chain) was captured in a study of blood T cell repertoires in COVID-19. Assay used: immunoSEQ multiplex PCR; TCRdb lists only in-frame clones, some missing. This sample has 98,000 or so clones; approximately 88% occur once, and the top ten carry 4% to 6%. The CDR3 extends over 16 amino acids. Germline trimming cut 5 bases from V and 7 bases from J; bases unmatched to any gene: 8. The germline V gene encodes CDR1 SGHVS and CDR2 FQNEAQ. The receptor comes from a human donor in a cohort sampled during active COVID-19. Material: peripheral blood. J is TRBJ1-6 and V is TRBV7-8, with TRBD1 matching 10 bases. The CDR3 region has the DNA TGTGCCAGCAGCCCGGGACAGGGGCTTAGAAATTCACCCCTCCACTTT. Protein product: CASSPGQGLRNSPLHF.